The 28 T cell receptor beta chains given below trace back to one sample, sequenced in a study of blood T cell repertoires in COVID-19. Sequencing used immunoSEQ multiplex PCR; TCRdb keeps in-frame clones, though not all of them. The sample records approximately 360,000 clones, 83% being singletons. The sequencing input was PBMCs or T cells enriched from blood (not recorded which). The receptor source for this set is a woman between 50 and 59 years old who had recovered from COVID-19.

This chain links TRBV25-1 with TRBJ1-1, with D maybe TRBD1 (6 bases). Germline V gives CDR1 MGHDK, CDR2 SYGVNS. V gave up 4 bases and J gave up 5 bases, with 11 bases separating them. The length of the CDR3 is 13 residues. The CDR3 DNA sequence: TGTGCCAGCAGTGTGAGGGGGTGGACTGAAGCTTTCTTT. As protein: CASSVRGWTEAFF.

This clone occurred once. The genes are TRBV30 and TRBJ2-5; D possibly corresponds to TRBD1 (5 bases). The CDR3 consists of 16 residues. The V end lost 0 bases, the J end lost 2 bases, and 16 bases lay between the germline ends. Per germline, CDR1 GTSNPN and CDR2 SVGIG (reference sequence). This CDR3 is CAWSVLVGQGQETQYF. In nucleotides, the CDR3 is TGTGCCTGGAGTGTACTTGTAGGGCAGGGTCAAGAGACCCAGTACTTC.

Here the CDR3 DNA reads TGTGCCAGCAGCTTGGGAGGGGGACCCAGTCAGCCCCAGCATTTT. Its translation is CASSLGGGPSQPQHF. V usage is TRBV5-6 and J usage is TRBJ1-5; possibly TRBD1 for D (6 bases). Trimming left V 0 bases short and J 6 bases short, with 13 bases between. The CDR3 is made up of 15 amino acids. Germline CDR1 is SGHDT and CDR2 is YYEEEE.

The chain couples TRBV30 to TRBJ1-5; the D gene is possibly TRBD1 (6 bases). This CDR3 spans 13 amino acids. The germline V and J ends were trimmed by 4 bases and 2 bases, with 9 bases remaining between them. Germline lookup yields CDR1 GTSNPN and CDR2 SVGIG (reference sequence). CDR3 bases: TGTGCCTGGACCAGGGGAGGCAATCAGCCCCAGCATTTT. Amino acids: CAWTRGGNQPQHF.

This chain connects TRBV28 to TRBJ1-6; TRBD1 might be the D (6 bases). Trimming took off 3 bases at V and 6 bases at J, with 12 bases between the two ends. Germline CDR1 and CDR2: MDHEN and SYDVKM. The CDR3 sequence is 15 residues long. The CDR3 is CASSLTQGSNSPLHF. CDR3 in DNA: TGTGCCAGCAGTTTGACACAGGGAAGTAATTCACCCCTCCACTTT.

The CDR3 nucleotides read TGTGCCAGTAGTATCAGCGGGCCCTATGGCTACACCTTC. This translates into CASSISGPYGYTF. The chain joins TRBV19 to TRBJ1-2; D is ambiguous. The CDR3 is made up of 13 amino acids. The V end lost 3 bases, the J end lost 4 bases, and 9 bases lay between the germline ends. CDR1 and CDR2 (germline): LNHDA, SQIVND (reference sequence). Full variable domain (outside the CDR3, taken from reference TRBV19 and TRBJ1-2): DGGITQSPKYLFRKEGQNVTLSCEQNLNHDAMYWYRQDPGQGLRLIYYSQIVNDFQKGDIAEGYSVSREKKESFPLTVTSAQKNPTAFYLCASSISGPYGYTFGSGTRLTVV.

V usage is TRBV3-1 (or the pseudogene TRBV3-2) and J usage is TRBJ1-2; D is possibly TRBD1 (6 bases). V gave up 3 bases and J gave up 2 bases, with 10 bases separating them. Germline CDR1 and CDR2: LGHDT and YNNKEL (reference sequence). The CDR3 runs 14 residues. The CDR3 spells CASSHQGWNYGYTF. CDR3 sequence (DNA): TGTGCCAGCAGCCACCAGGGGTGGAACTATGGCTACACCTTC.

This clone was seen just once. J is TRBJ1-2 and V is TRBV25-1; 9 positions match TRBD1. Germline V gene data show CDR1 as MGHDK and CDR2 as SYGVNS. The CDR3 covers 13 residues. V dropped 4 bases and J dropped 8; count of bases not matched to a gene: 5. The CDR3 DNA is TGTGCCAGCAGTGCCTGGACAGGGGAAGGCTACACCTTC. Amino acid sequence: CASSAWTGEGYTF.

The rearrangement uses TRBV6-5 and TRBJ1-6; D is unresolved. V dropped 6 bases and J dropped 14 bases, with 14 bases sitting between them. This CDR3 has 12 residues. Germline CDR1 is MNHEY and CDR2 is SVGAGI. For the CDR3, the DNA is TGTGCCAGCAGGTCCCCCTTAGAGGCCCTCCACTTT. Translated: CASRSPLEALHF.

The genes are TRBV2 and TRBJ1-5, with D perhaps matching TRBD1 (6 bases). This CDR3 has 14 residues. From germline, CDR1 is SNHLY and CDR2 FYNNEI. The V gene lost 6 bases and the J gene lost 4 bases, with 13 bases spanning the gap. The CDR3: CASRELRGNQPQHF. CDR3 sequence (DNA): TGTGCCAGCAGGGAACTCAGGGGAAATCAGCCCCAGCATTTT.

CDR3 sequence (DNA): TGCGCCAGCAGCCAAGATTTGCTAGCGGGAGTCGACACAGATACGCAGTATTTT. It specifies CASSQDLLAGVDTDTQYF. This chain links TRBV4-3 with TRBJ2-3; 10 bases are shared with TRBD2. V gave up 0 bases and J gave up 2 bases; unmatched junction bases: 8. The CDR3 contains 18 residues. The germline CDR1 and CDR2 sequences are LGHNA and YSLEER.

The chain is built from TRBV30 and TRBJ2-1, with 9 bases fitting TRBD2. The CDR3 loop spans 13 amino acids. V gave up 2 bases and J gave up 7 bases; unmatched junction bases: 3. The germline V gene has CDR1 GTSNPN and CDR2 SVGIG (reference sequence). CDR3 amino acids: CAWSRGRANEQFF. In DNA, the CDR3 is TGTGCCTGGAGTCGCGGGAGGGCGAATGAGCAGTTCTTC.

The V call is TRBV30, the J call TRBJ2-1; possible D gene TRBD2, 6 bases. Germline values: CDR1 GTSNPN, CDR2 SVGIG (reference sequence). The CDR3 spans 14 residues. V lost 4 bases and J 5 bases, leaving 15 bases between the germline ends. The CDR3 DNA follows: TGTGCCTGGACACATAGCGGCAGACACAATGAGCAGTTCTTC. It translates to CAWTHSGRHNEQFF.

V and J are TRBV7-9 and TRBJ2-3; D may be TRBD2 (7 bases). CDR3 length: 17 amino acids. Germline lookup yields CDR1 SEHNR and CDR2 FQNEAQ (reference sequence). The V and J ends lost 5 bases and 2 bases respectively, with 20 bases between them. CDR3 sequence reads: CASSNFGGGAPTDTQYF. The CDR3 DNA sequence: TGTGCCAGCAGCAACTTTGGGGGGGGCGCCCCCACAGATACGCAGTATTTT.

This clone was recorded only once. The rearrangement uses TRBV6-5 and TRBJ2-6; D might be TRBD2 (5 bases). Germline assignment: CDR1 MNHEY and CDR2 SVGAGI. The CDR3 runs to 16 residues. V lost 1 base to trimming and J lost 0 bases, with 7 bases between them. DNA of the CDR3: TGTGCCAGCAGTTACTTGGCGGGCTCTGGGGCCAACGTCCTGACTTTC. This gives the protein CASSYLAGSGANVLTF.

There are a few counts of this clone. The chain uses TRBV3-1 (or the pseudogene TRBV3-2) and TRBJ1-5; tentative D call: TRBD1 (5 bases). The V end was cut by 3 bases, the J end by 3 bases, with 9 bases between. Germline CDR1 and CDR2: LGHDT and YNNKEL (reference sequence). The CDR3 has 14 amino acids. The CDR3 sequence is CASSHEQDNQPQHF. CDR3 bases: TGTGCCAGCAGCCACGAACAGGACAATCAGCCCCAGCATTTT.

The V call is TRBV4-2, the J call TRBJ2-7, with D tentatively TRBD1 (6 bases). Germline V lookup: CDR1 LGHNA, CDR2 YNFKEQ. Between the trimmed V and J ends, which lost 0 bases and 6 bases, there was a span of 12 bases. CDR3 length equals 14 residues. CDR3 sequence reads: CASSQDPGDREQYF. Written as DNA, the CDR3 is TGTGCCAGCAGCCAAGATCCAGGGGACCGCGAGCAGTACTTC.

The V gene is TRBV9, the J gene TRBJ1-2; a weak D match, TRBD1 (5 bases). The CDR3 is 14 residues long. Germline values: CDR1 SGDLS, CDR2 YYNGEE. V was trimmed by 1 base and J by 1 base, leaving 8 bases between them. The CDR3 bases are TGTGCCAGCAGCGTATTGGGGGGTAACTATGGCTACACCTTC. This sequence encodes CASSVLGGNYGYTF.

This clone was recorded a few times. The J gene is TRBJ2-1, the V gene TRBV9, with 11 bases matching TRBD2. CDR1 is SGDLS, CDR2 YYNGEE, per germline. The CDR3 length is 15 residues. The J segment lost 2 bases and the V segment lost 5 bases, leaving 3 bases of the junction unmatched. CDR3 residues: CASSGLAGPYNEQFF. CDR3 nucleotides: TGTGCCAGCAGTGGACTAGCGGGTCCCTACAATGAGCAGTTCTTC.

The chain carries TRBV6-5 and TRBJ2-1; 10 bases are a match to TRBD2. V lost 6 bases to trimming and J lost 3 bases; unmatched junction nucleotides: 2. This CDR3 is built from 14 residues. The germline V gene has CDR1 MNHEY and CDR2 SVGAGI. CDR3 sequence reads: CASSRTSGYNEQFF. CDR3 DNA sequence: TGTGCCAGCAGCCGGACTAGCGGCTACAATGAGCAGTTCTTC.

This chain connects TRBV6-5 to TRBJ1-2, with 7 bases matching TRBD1. The V gene end was trimmed by 5 bases and the J gene end by 4 bases; junction bases not matched to a gene: 4. Per the germline V gene, CDR1 is MNHEY and CDR2 is SVGAGI. The CDR3 has 13 residues. The CDR3, as DNA: TGTGCCAGCAGTCCAGGGGGGAGCTATGGCTACACCTTC. Its translation is CASSPGGSYGYTF.

The chain couples TRBV5-1 to TRBJ2-1, with 11 positions matching TRBD1. V trimming: 3 bases; J trimming: 9 bases; junction bases outside the gene matches: 5. CDR3 length: 14 amino acids. The germline CDR1 and CDR2 sequences are SGHRS and YFSETQ. For the CDR3, the DNA is TGCGCCAGCAGCTGGGGACAGGGGGTCGGTGAGCAGTTCTTC. Protein product: CASSWGQGVGEQFF. Full variable domain (remainder filled in from reference TRBV5-1 and TRBJ2-1): KAGVTQTPRYLIKTRGQQVTLSCSPISGHRSVSWYQQTPGQGLQFLFEYFSETQRNKGNFPGRFSGRQFSNSRSEMNVSTLELGDSALYLCASSWGQGVGEQFFGPGTRLTVL.

The rearrangement links TRBV6-5 to TRBJ1-1, with D perhaps matching TRBD1 (6 bases). V lost 0 bases and J lost 0, with 11 bases in between. Germline CDR1 reads MNHEY; CDR2 reads SVGAGI. This CDR3 spans 16 amino acids. CDR3 nucleotide sequence: TGTGCCAGCAGTTACTCACCACAGGGATTGAACACTGAAGCTTTCTTT. Translating it yields CASSYSPQGLNTEAFF.

The gene calls are TRBV19 and TRBJ2-3; 12 nucleotides agree with TRBD2. Per the germline V gene, CDR1 is LNHDA and CDR2 is SQIVND (reference sequence). The CDR3 sequence is 16 residues long. V lost 9 bases and J lost 1; bases outside the gene matches: 8. CDR3 sequence reads: CASSWRTSGGTDTQYF. CDR3 nucleotide sequence: TGTGCCAGCAGCTGGCGGACTAGCGGGGGCACAGATACGCAGTATTTT.

The V gene is TRBV7-2, the J gene TRBJ1-3; D gene ambiguous. Trimming left V 2 bases short and J 0 bases short, with 11 bases between. From germline, CDR1 is SGHTA and CDR2 FQGNSA. The CDR3 has 16 amino acids. The CDR3 is CASSLHRVSSGNTIYF. The CDR3 nucleotides are TGTGCCAGCAGCTTACATCGCGTAAGCTCTGGAAACACCATATATTTT.

The chain joins TRBV30 to TRBJ1-6; TRBD1 matches 7 bases. Trimming took 1 base from V and 7 from J; bases not matched to a gene: 7. This CDR3 is 15 amino acids long. Germline CDR1 is GTSNPN and CDR2 is SVGIG (reference sequence). The CDR3 DNA follows: TGTGCCTGGAGTGGTCTTGACAGGGCAAATTCACCCCTCCACTTT. This sequence encodes CAWSGLDRANSPLHF.

The table lists this clone with a count of one. The chain has TRBV5-1 and TRBJ2-2; the D gene is possibly TRBD1 (6 bases). Trimming stripped 0 bases from V and 4 bases from J, with 13 bases between. Germline V gives CDR1 SGHRS, CDR2 YFSETQ. The CDR3 extends over 16 amino acids. In nucleotides, the CDR3 is TGCGCCAGCAGCTTGGGAGTGGGGGCTGGCACCGGGGAGCTGTTTTTT. Its protein product is CASSLGVGAGTGELFF.

The gene calls are TRBV3-1 (or the pseudogene TRBV3-2) and TRBJ2-1, with D maybe TRBD1 (5 bases). The CDR3 has 16 amino acids. CDR1 and CDR2 from the germline V gene are LGHDT and YNNKEL (reference sequence). V was clipped by 2 bases and J by 8 bases, with 19 bases between them. The DNA for the CDR3 is TGTGCCAGCAGCCAATCTGGCAGGCAGGGCCCCGATGAGCAGTTCTTC. Translating gives CASSQSGRQGPDEQFF.